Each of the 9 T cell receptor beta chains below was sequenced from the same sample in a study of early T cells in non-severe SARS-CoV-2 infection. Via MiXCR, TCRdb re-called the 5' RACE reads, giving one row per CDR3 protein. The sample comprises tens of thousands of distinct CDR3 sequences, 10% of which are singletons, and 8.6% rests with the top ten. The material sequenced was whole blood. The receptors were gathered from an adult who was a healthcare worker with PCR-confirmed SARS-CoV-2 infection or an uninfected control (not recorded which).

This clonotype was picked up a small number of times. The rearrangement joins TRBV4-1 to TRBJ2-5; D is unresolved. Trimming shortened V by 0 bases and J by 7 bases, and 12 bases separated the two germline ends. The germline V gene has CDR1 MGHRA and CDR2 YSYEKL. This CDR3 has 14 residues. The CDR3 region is CASSQDEKGATQYF. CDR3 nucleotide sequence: TGCGCCAGCAGCCAAGATGAGAAAGGTGCGACCCAGTACTTC.

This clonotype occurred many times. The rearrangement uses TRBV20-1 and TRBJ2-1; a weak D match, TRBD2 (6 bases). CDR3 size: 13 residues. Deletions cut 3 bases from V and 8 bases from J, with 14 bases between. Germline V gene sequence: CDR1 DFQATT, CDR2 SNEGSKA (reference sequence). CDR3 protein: CSASSGSGHEQFF. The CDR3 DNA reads TGCAGTGCTAGTTCCGGGAGCGGGCATGAGCAGTTCTTC.

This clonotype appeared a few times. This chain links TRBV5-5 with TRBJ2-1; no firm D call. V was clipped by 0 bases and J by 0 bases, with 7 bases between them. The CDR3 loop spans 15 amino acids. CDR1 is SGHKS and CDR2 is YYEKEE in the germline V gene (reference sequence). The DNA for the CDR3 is TGTGCCAGCAGCTTGGACGTAAGCTCCTACAATGAGCAGTTCTTC. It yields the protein CASSLDVSSYNEQFF.

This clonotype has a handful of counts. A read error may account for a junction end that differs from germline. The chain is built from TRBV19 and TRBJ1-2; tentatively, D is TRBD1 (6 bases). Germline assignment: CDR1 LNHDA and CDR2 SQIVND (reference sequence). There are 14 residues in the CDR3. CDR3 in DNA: TGTGCCAGTAGTTTACGGACAGCCGACTATAGCTACACCTTC. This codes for CASSLRTADYSYTF.

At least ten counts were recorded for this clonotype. Here the CDR3 DNA reads TGTGCCAGCAGCTACGGGAACACAGATACGCAGTATTTT. This codes for CASSYGNTDTQYF. The J gene is TRBJ2-3, the V gene TRBV7-3; D possibly corresponds to TRBD2 (5 bases). V gave up 4 bases and J gave up 2 bases, with 7 bases separating them. Germline V lookup: CDR1 SGHTA, CDR2 FQGTGA. The CDR3 is 13 amino acids.

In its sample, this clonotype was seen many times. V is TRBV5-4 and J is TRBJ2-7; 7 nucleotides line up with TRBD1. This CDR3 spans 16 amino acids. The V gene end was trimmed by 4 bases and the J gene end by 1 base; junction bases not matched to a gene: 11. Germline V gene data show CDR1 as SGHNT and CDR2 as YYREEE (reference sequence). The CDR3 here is CASSPAGQGVSYEQYF. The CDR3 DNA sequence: TGTGCCAGCAGCCCCGCCGGGCAGGGGGTTTCCTACGAGCAGTACTTC.

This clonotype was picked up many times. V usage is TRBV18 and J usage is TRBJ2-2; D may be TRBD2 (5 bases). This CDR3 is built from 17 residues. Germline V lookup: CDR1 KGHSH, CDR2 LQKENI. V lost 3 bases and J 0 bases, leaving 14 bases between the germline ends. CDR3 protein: CASSPIWGSANTGELFF. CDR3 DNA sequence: TGTGCCAGCTCACCGATCTGGGGTAGCGCGAACACCGGGGAGCTGTTTTTT. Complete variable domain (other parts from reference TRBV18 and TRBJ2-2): NAGVMQNPRHLVRRRGQEARLRCSPMKGHSHVYWYRQLPEEGLKFMVYLQKENIIDESGMPKERFSAEFPKEGPSILRIQQVVRGDSAAYFCASSPIWGSANTGELFFGEGSRLTVL.

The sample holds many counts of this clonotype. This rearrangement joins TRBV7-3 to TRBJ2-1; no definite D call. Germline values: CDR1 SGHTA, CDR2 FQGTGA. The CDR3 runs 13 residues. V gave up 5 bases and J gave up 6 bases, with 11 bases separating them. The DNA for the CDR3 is TGTGCCAGCAGCCCCATCCCCCCCAATGAGCAGTTCTTC. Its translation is CASSPIPPNEQFF.

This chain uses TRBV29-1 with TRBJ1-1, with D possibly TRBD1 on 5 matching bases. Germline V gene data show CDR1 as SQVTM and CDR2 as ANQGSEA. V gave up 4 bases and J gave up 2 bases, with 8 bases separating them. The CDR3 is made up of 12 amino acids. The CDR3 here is CSVVQGNTEAFF. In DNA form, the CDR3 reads TGCAGCGTTGTTCAGGGAAACACTGAAGCTTTCTTT.